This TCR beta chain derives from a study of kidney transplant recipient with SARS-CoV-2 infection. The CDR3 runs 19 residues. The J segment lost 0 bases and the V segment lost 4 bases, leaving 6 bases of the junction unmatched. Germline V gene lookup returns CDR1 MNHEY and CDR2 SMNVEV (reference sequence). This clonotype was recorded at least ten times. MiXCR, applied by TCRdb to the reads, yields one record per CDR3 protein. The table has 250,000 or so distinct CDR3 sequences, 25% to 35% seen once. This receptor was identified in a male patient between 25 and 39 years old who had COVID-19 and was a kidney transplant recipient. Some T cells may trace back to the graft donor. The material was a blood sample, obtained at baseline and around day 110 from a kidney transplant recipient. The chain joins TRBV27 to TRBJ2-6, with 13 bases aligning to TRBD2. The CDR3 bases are TGTGCCAGCAGTTCCCCCGGACTAGCGGGGGCCTCTGGGGCCAACGTCCTGACTTTC. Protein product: CASSSPGLAGASGANVLTF. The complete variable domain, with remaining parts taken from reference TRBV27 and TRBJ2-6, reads EAQVTQNPRYLITVTGKKLTVTCSQNMNHEYMSWYRQDPGLGLRQIYYSMNVEVTDKGDVPEGYKVSRKEKRNFPLILESPSPNQTSLYFCASSSPGLAGASGANVLTFGAGSRLTVL.